This T cell receptor (beta chain) is drawn from a study of beta chain features in type 1 diabetes (dated by TCRdb to the late 2010s). Study-level background: Mean age, gender distribution, total cell number and subset yield were not different between patients and healthy donors. Naive and central memory subsets were obtained from all 30 or so donors, but regulatory and stem cell-like memory subsets were isolated from only 8 patients and roughly eight healthy donors. The study compared TCRB repertoires of sorted circulating CD4+ T cell subsets between recently diagnosed type 1 diabetes patients and matched healthy donors. A total of around 110,000,000 sorted cells were examined across all samples, and a strong correlation was observed between cell number per subset and RNA yield.

This clone was detected a few times. It has no known antigen specificity. No much larger clone exists at a distance of one base, and base qualities are not known. Each donor gave one peripheral blood draw, approximately 110 mL on average, collected into heparinised tubes. A BD FACSAria II and a panel including CD45RO, CCR7, CD25, CD127, CD95 and CD27 were used to sort naive, central memory, regulatory and stem cell-like memory CD4+ T cells. Every sorted population had a purity above 95%. PBMCs were separated immediately by Lymphoprep density gradient centrifugation and were stained directly, without being cultured. Samples were stained and sorted in pairs, with one healthy donor and one patient per experiment, so that batch effects were minimized. Including cysteine and phenylalanine, the CDR3 has 16 amino acids. Left in the record is the CDR3 DNA by itself, 48 bases read in frame from the first base. Taken from the germline V gene (reference sequence), the CDR1 and CDR2 loops are LNHDA and SQIVND. At the junction V is shortened by 7 bases and J by 0 bases; bases outside the gene matches: 6.

Summary of the overall study and its limitations: Naive, central memory and regulatory TCRB repertoires appeared to be more alike among patients than among healthy donors. Shorter templates might be favored by PCR, yet because patient and control samples were amplified and corrected together, any such skew would affect both groups equally. Fewer insertions and more nucleotide deletions at VDJ recombination sites were observed in patients with type 1 diabetes, implying thymic rearrangement abnormalities. Because small numbers of individuals were included in the HLA sub-analyses, any influence of HLA type on TCRB rearrangement was left unresolved. In all four CD4+ subsets, TCRB CDR3 length was moderately but significantly shorter in type 1 diabetes patients. Sequencing cDNA rather than genomic DNA could over-represent highly expressing activated cells, although activation and CD3 levels did not differ between groups.

The entire isolated RNA was reverse transcribed using the High Capacity cDNA Reverse Transcription Kit, and thus expressed TCRB transcripts were sequenced. Deep immunoSEQ sequencing was performed on naive, central memory and regulatory T cell samples, with an average of around 3.5 million total reads per sample. After sorted cells were lysed in RLT buffer, RNA was extracted with DNase-treated RNeasy Micro or Mini kits, with the choice depending on cell number. Each cell subset was processed on its own to prevent cross-contamination, while patient and healthy donor samples were processed together. The immunoSEQ multiplex PCR was used to amplify TCRB sequences from cDNA, yielding 87-bp fragments that span the CDR3 region. Sequencing of the amplicons was done on the Illumina HiSeq platform. Turning to the authors' computational methods: Synthetic template baselines were used to correct PCR bias computationally, reads within Hamming distance 2 were collapsed, and singletons that could not be merged were discarded. Reads were aligned against IMGT to assign V, D and J genes, CDR3 length and insertions or deletions at six rearrangement sites. Within each subset, clonotype counts were normalized to sorted cell number, and only after that were true diversity and Gini coefficients computed with the tcR R package. The overlap coefficient, calculated on TCRB nucleotide sequences, was used to measure repertoire sharing. As a proxy for the pre-selection repertoire, out-of-frame TCRB sequences from naive cells were analyzed. In TCRdb, the immuneACCESS table is reduced to in-frame sequences with V and J assigned. These tables do not hold every clone; where another copy was compared, an unresolved V gene accounts for under half, and the others remain unexplained. For V, J and clone size, that table is used; D and trimming come from the DNA. Counted in this sample were more than 300,000 clones; 10% to 15% of them appeared once. Clones ranked in the top ten supply around 0.015% of the sample.

This clonotype originated in a man aged 18 to 29 in good health. The chain is assembled from TRBV19 and TRBJ2-2; 9 nucleotides in the junction match TRBD2. The sequencing sample was made of naive CD4+ T cells from blood. The sample's cell subset or site label, decoded: true naive CD4+ T cells. The CDR3 reads as follows: CASNLAGRSNTGELFF. Here is the DNA: TGTGCCAGTAACCTAGCGGGACGTTCGAACACCGGGGAGCTGTTTTTT.